The 30 T cell receptor beta chains listed next were all sequenced from one sample in a study of tissue T cells after allogeneic stem cell transplantation. The assay was immunoSEQ multiplex PCR, and TCRdb's table has in-frame clones only and misses some. The sample includes about 43,000 clones, over 85% of them seen just once. The sequences come from blood, collected before transplantation. Receptor source: a woman aged 35-75 years who later had graft-versus-host disease after an allogeneic stem cell transplant.

Worth noting for this clone: Other nucleotide sequences from this sample produce the same CDR3. This chain connects TRBV28 to TRBJ2-7, with D perhaps TRBD1 (6 bases). Germline CDR1 and CDR2: MDHEN and SYDVKM. The V end was cut by 8 bases, the J end by 2 bases, with 13 bases between. The CDR3 is made up of 13 amino acids. In DNA, the CDR3 is TGTGCCAGCGGTGGGACACCCACCTACGAGCAGTACTTC. Its translation is CASGGTPTYEQYF.

The chain's CDR3 is CATRASATDTQYF. The CDR3 DNA is TGTGCCACCCGGGCTAGCGCCACAGATACGCAGTATTTT. This chain links TRBV19 with TRBJ2-3, with TRBD2 as a possible D gene (6 bases). Per germline, CDR1 LNHDA and CDR2 SQIVND (reference sequence). The CDR3 consists of 13 residues. V was trimmed by 10 bases and J by 2 bases, leaving 13 bases between them.

J is TRBJ2-3 and V is TRBV18; no clear D gene. The V and J ends lost 3 bases and 3 bases respectively, with 4 bases between them. The germline CDR1 and CDR2 sequences are KGHSH and LQKENI. This CDR3 spans 12 amino acids. The CDR3 region is CASSPGTDTQYF. CDR3 nucleotide sequence: TGTGCCAGCTCACCCGGGACAGATACGCAGTATTTT.

V and J are TRBV4-3 and TRBJ1-1; D perhaps matches TRBD1 (5 bases). V was clipped by 4 bases and J by 4 bases, with 16 bases between them. The CDR3 runs 15 residues. Germline values: CDR1 LGHNA, CDR2 YSLEER. CDR3 coding DNA: TGCGCCAGCAGCCTTGGACGAGGGGCGAGCACTGAAGCTTTCTTT. It yields the protein CASSLGRGASTEAFF.

V is TRBV2 and J is TRBJ2-3; 8 bases fit TRBD2. Germline-derived CDR1 and CDR2 are SNHLY and FYNNEI. The V gene end was trimmed by 3 bases and the J gene end by 5 bases; junction bases not matched to a gene: 4. The length of the CDR3 is 14 residues. The CDR3 region has the DNA TGTGCCAGCAGTGAGCGGCGGGAGGTAGATACGCAGTATTTT. Its protein product is CASSERREVDTQYF.

Here the CDR3 DNA reads TGTGCCAGCAGTCCCGTCAACCAAGAGACCCAGTACTTC. As protein: CASSPVNQETQYF. The J gene is TRBJ2-5, the V gene TRBV6-5; no clear D. The CDR3 is made up of 13 amino acids. The germline CDR1 and CDR2 sequences are MNHEY and SVGAGI. Trimming pared 5 bases from V and 0 bases from J, leaving 7 bases between.

CDR3 residues: CSVVGVSITEAFF. DNA of the CDR3: TGCAGCGTTGTAGGGGTGTCGATCACTGAAGCTTTCTTT. The chain uses TRBV29-1 and TRBJ1-1, with TRBD1 as a possible D gene (5 bases). This CDR3 is 13 amino acids long. Trimming removed 4 bases at V and 4 bases at J, with 13 bases between. Germline values: CDR1 SQVTM, CDR2 ANQGSEA.

This sequence joins TRBV5-1 and TRBJ2-7; TRBD2 matches 8 bases. V was clipped by 2 bases and J by 3 bases; unmatched bases: 7. This CDR3 has 15 residues. The germline gives CDR1 SGHRS, CDR2 YFSETQ. The CDR3 coding sequence is TGCGCCAGCAGCTTTCAAGCGGGAGACGTCTACGAGCAGTACTTC. Its translation: CASSFQAGDVYEQYF.

V gene TRBV27 combines with J gene TRBJ2-7; a weak D match, TRBD2 (5 bases). V was clipped by 2 bases and J by 0 bases, with 8 bases between them. Germline V gene lookup returns CDR1 MNHEY and CDR2 SMNVEV (reference sequence). This CDR3 spans 14 amino acids. CDR3 DNA sequence: TGTGCCAGCAGTTTACGAACTAGCTCCTACGAGCAGTACTTC. Translating gives CASSLRTSSYEQYF.

The chain combines TRBV7-6 with TRBJ1-1; the match to TRBD1 covers 7 bases. Germline CDR1 reads SGHVS; CDR2 reads FNYEAQ. CDR3 length: 16 residues. The V and J ends lost 5 bases and 1 base, in that order; junction bases with no gene match: 10. CDR3 sequence: CASSPRQGKTNTEAFF. CDR3 coding DNA: TGTGCCAGCAGCCCAAGACAGGGAAAAACGAACACTGAAGCTTTCTTT.

This clone was seen just once. The CDR3 spells CASSMGTSGRAAEQFF. CDR3 in DNA: TGTGCCAGTAGTATGGGGACTAGCGGGAGGGCCGCTGAGCAGTTCTTC. This chain connects TRBV19 to TRBJ2-1; 16 bases fit TRBD2. J lost 9 bases, V lost 3 bases, and 5 bases had no gene match. This CDR3 has 16 amino acids. Germline CDR1 is LNHDA and CDR2 is SQIVND (reference sequence).

This chain uses TRBV28 with TRBJ2-1; 8 bases align to TRBD2. CDR1 is MDHEN and CDR2 is SYDVKM in the germline V gene. This CDR3 comprises 17 residues. V was clipped by 4 bases and J by 0 bases; unmatched bases: 8. DNA for the CDR3: TGTGCCAGCAGTTGGCTCGGACTAGCTGGCTCCTACAATGAGCAGTTCTTC. Residues: CASSWLGLAGSYNEQFF.

The rearrangement uses TRBV27 and TRBJ2-5; no clear D gene. The CDR3 extends over 12 amino acids. Per germline, CDR1 MNHEY and CDR2 SMNVEV (reference sequence). Trimming took off 5 bases at V and 2 bases at J, with 6 bases between the two ends. CDR3 nucleotides: TGTGCCAGCAGTGCAACACAAGAGACCCAGTACTTC. This codes for CASSATQETQYF.

The rearrangement uses TRBV7-6 and TRBJ1-5, with TRBD1 as a possible D gene (6 bases). The CDR3 is made up of 20 amino acids. The V gene lost 7 bases and the J gene lost 7 bases, with 35 bases spanning the gap. Germline CDR1 and CDR2: SGHVS and FNYEAQ. CDR3 sequence (DNA): TGTGCCAGCACCGATATGAGGGAGACGAGGGGGTCATCTGGCGGGCAGCCCCAGCATTTT. It is translated as CASTDMRETRGSSGGQPQHF.

V is TRBV28 and J is TRBJ1-1; a possible D gene is TRBD1 (6 bases). The length of the CDR3 is 14 residues. Germline lookup yields CDR1 MDHEN and CDR2 SYDVKM. The ends were cut back, 10 bases at V and 7 bases at J, with 22 bases in the middle. CDR3 nucleotides: TGTGCCACCAACAGGGACACGGGTAATATTGAAGCTTTCTTT. Protein: CATNRDTGNIEAFF.

The V and J genes are TRBV18 and TRBJ2-7, with 13 bases matching TRBD2. The CDR3 extends over 17 amino acids. The V segment lost 5 bases and the J segment 2 bases; nucleotides outside the gene matches: 9. Germline CDR1 and CDR2: KGHSH and LQKENI. The CDR3 region is CASSSGTSGASPYEQYF. The CDR3 nucleotides read TGTGCCAGCTCATCCGGGACTAGCGGGGCCTCCCCCTACGAGCAGTACTTC.

The chain couples TRBV19 to TRBJ2-3; 11 nucleotides line up with TRBD2. V was pared by 5 bases and J by 0 bases, with 10 bases of the junction left unmatched. The CDR3 runs 18 residues. Per germline, CDR1 LNHDA and CDR2 SQIVND (reference sequence). CDR3 loop: CASSSYLAGGDSTDTQYF. The CDR3 DNA follows: TGTGCCAGTAGTTCCTATCTAGCGGGAGGTGATAGCACAGATACGCAGTATTTT.

This clone was recorded only once. The chain employs TRBV28 and TRBJ2-7; maybe TRBD1 (5 bases). CDR3 length: 12 residues. With 3 bases removed from V and 4 bases from J, the gap between germline ends came to 7 bases. Germline V lookup: CDR1 MDHEN, CDR2 SYDVKM. The CDR3 here is CASSFQGYEQYF. The CDR3 DNA sequence: TGTGCCAGCAGTTTCCAGGGATACGAGCAGTACTTC.

The genes are TRBV9 and TRBJ1-1, with TRBD1 as a possible D gene (5 bases). Trimming removed 4 bases from V and 0 bases from J, with 10 bases in between. The CDR3 is 14 amino acids. The germline CDR1 and CDR2 sequences are SGDLS and YYNGEE. The CDR3 bases are TGTGCCAGCAGCCCAGGGATAATGAACACTGAAGCTTTCTTT. Translation gives CASSPGIMNTEAFF.

The gene calls are TRBV3-1 (or the pseudogene TRBV3-2) and TRBJ1-4, with D maybe TRBD1 (5 bases). Per the germline V gene, CDR1 is LGHDT and CDR2 is YNNKEL (reference sequence). The V end lost 1 base, the J end lost 7 bases, and 16 bases lay between the germline ends. The CDR3 contains 16 residues. The CDR3 here is CASSQVYRMGGEKLFF. In DNA, the CDR3 is TGTGCCAGCAGCCAAGTCTATAGGATGGGGGGTGAAAAACTGTTTTTT.

The chain is built from TRBV7-3 and TRBJ2-3, with TRBD2 identical over 9 bases. The CDR3 runs 16 residues. The trim removed 2 bases at V and 1 base at J, leaving 4 bases unmatched. Germline V gene data show CDR1 as SGHTA and CDR2 as FQGTGA. CDR3 bases: TGTGCCAGCAGCTTACTGCAGCGGGAGGGCACAGATACGCAGTATTTT. Translation gives CASSLLQREGTDTQYF.

J is TRBJ2-3 and V is TRBV7-9; 7 bases are shared with TRBD2. The germline gives CDR1 SEHNR, CDR2 FQNEAQ (reference sequence). The V gene end was trimmed by 5 bases and the J gene end by 0 bases; junction bases not matched to a gene: 17. This CDR3 contains 19 residues. The CDR3, as DNA: TGTGCCAGCAGCCCACATGACCGAACGCGGGGGAGGAGCACAGATACGCAGTATTTT. Its protein is CASSPHDRTRGRSTDTQYF.

The chain is built from TRBV12-3 or TRBV12-4 and TRBJ2-7; D call uncertain. CDR3 length: 13 amino acids. Trimming took off 6 bases at V and 3 bases at J, with 12 bases between the two ends. The CDR3 nucleotides read TGTGCCAGCAGCCCCGGGCGAAACTACGAGCAGTACTTC. Encoded protein: CASSPGRNYEQYF.

The gene calls are TRBV7-2 and TRBJ2-3; D call uncertain. This CDR3 is built from 14 residues. CDR1 and CDR2 (germline): SGHTA, FQGNSA. V lost 5 bases and J 6 bases, leaving 15 bases between the germline ends. CDR3 protein: CASSHPTFGDTQYF. CDR3 nucleotides: TGTGCCAGCAGCCATCCTACTTTTGGGGATACGCAGTATTTT.

V gene TRBV9 combines with J gene TRBJ2-1; 7 bases align to TRBD2. The CDR3 runs to 15 residues. Trimming cost V 6 bases and J 1 base; bases outside gene matches: 7. CDR1 and CDR2 from the germline V gene are SGDLS and YYNGEE. This CDR3 reads CASNLAGESYNEQFF. CDR3 bases: TGTGCCAGCAACCTGGCGGGAGAGTCCTACAATGAGCAGTTCTTC.

V usage is TRBV18 and J usage is TRBJ2-7, with D hard to call. There are 14 residues in the CDR3. With 1 base removed from V and 0 bases from J, the gap between germline ends came to 7 bases. Germline V gene sequence: CDR1 KGHSH, CDR2 LQKENI. The CDR3 loop is CASSPQGTSYEQYF. CDR3 coding DNA: TGTGCCAGCTCACCACAGGGTACCTCCTACGAGCAGTACTTC.

This chain uses TRBV7-9 with TRBJ2-7; 9 nucleotides line up with TRBD2. Germline V gene data show CDR1 as SEHNR and CDR2 as FQNEAQ (reference sequence). V dropped 5 bases and J dropped 3; count of bases not matched to a gene: 5. The CDR3 sequence is 14 residues long. The CDR3 loop is CASSSSGRFYEQYF. CDR3 bases: TGTGCCAGCAGCAGTAGCGGGAGATTCTACGAGCAGTACTTC.

This sequence joins TRBV20-1 and TRBJ1-5, with unresolved D. The V and J ends lost 3 bases and 9 bases respectively, with 18 bases between them. Germline V gene lookup returns CDR1 DFQATT and CDR2 SNEGSKA (reference sequence). CDR3 size: 14 residues. CDR3 amino acids: CSASIGNPTAPQHF. The CDR3 DNA reads TGCAGTGCTAGTATCGGCAACCCCACAGCGCCCCAGCATTTT.

The chain uses TRBV7-6 and TRBJ1-1; D might be TRBD1 (5 bases). This CDR3 is 14 amino acids long. V was pared by 1 base and J by 2 bases, with 8 bases between. Germline V CDR1 and CDR2: SGHVS, FNYEAQ. Here the CDR3 reads CASSLGQLNTEAFF. In DNA, the CDR3 is TGTGCCAGCAGCTTAGGACAGCTAAACACTGAAGCTTTCTTT.

The genes are TRBV7-2 and TRBJ1-5; perhaps TRBD1 as D (6 bases). Deletions cut 5 bases from V and 9 bases from J, with 17 bases between. The CDR3 contains 14 residues. Germline CDR1 reads SGHTA; CDR2 reads FQGNSA. The CDR3 region has the DNA TGTGCCAGCAGCCCTCGTGAAAGGGGGGGGCCCCAGCATTTT. Its protein product is CASSPRERGGPQHF.